The 5 T cell receptor beta chains reported below all come from one sample, sequenced in a study of blood T cell repertoires in COVID-19. Using immunoSEQ multiplex PCR, the repertoire was profiled, and TCRdb retains in-frame clones only, with some absent. The table includes about 160,000 clones, 60% to 85% detected once. Source material: peripheral blood. These TCRs come from a man aged 55 to 70 with acute or convalescent COVID-19.

This clone was observed a few times. The gene calls are TRBV2 and TRBJ1-6, with TRBD1 identical over 10 bases. This CDR3 has 15 residues. The J segment lost 8 bases and the V segment lost 5 bases, leaving 6 bases of the junction unmatched. Germline CDR1 and CDR2: SNHLY and FYNNEI. The CDR3 here is CASSPGQGEYSPLHF. The CDR3 coding sequence is TGTGCCAGCAGTCCTGGACAGGGGGAGTATTCACCCCTCCACTTT. Full variable domain (missing parts from reference TRBV2 and TRBJ1-6): EPEVTQTPSHQVTQMGQEVILRCVPISNHLYFYWYRQILGQKVEFLVSFYNNEISEKSEIFDDQFSVERPDGSNFTLKIRSTKLEDSAMYFCASSPGQGEYSPLHFGNGTRLTVT.

This chain connects TRBV29-1 to TRBJ2-3, with D unclear. V was trimmed by 4 bases and J by 0 bases, leaving 8 bases between them. Germline V gives CDR1 SQVTM, CDR2 ANQGSEA. The CDR3 totals 13 residues. Here the CDR3 DNA reads TGCAGCGTTGTAACACCAAGCACAGATACGCAGTATTTT. This codes for CSVVTPSTDTQYF.

This chain links TRBV6-6 with TRBJ1-3; possible D gene TRBD1, 5 bases. Between the trimmed V and J ends, which lost 5 bases and 0 bases, there was a span of 8 bases. There are 14 residues in the CDR3. Per germline, CDR1 MNHNY and CDR2 SVGAGI (reference sequence). CDR3 sequence reads: CASSHRSSGNTIYF. For the CDR3, the DNA is TGTGCCAGCAGTCACAGGAGCTCTGGAAACACCATATATTTT.

V and J are TRBV2 and TRBJ2-1; D is perhaps TRBD2 (7 bases). The CDR3 has 14 amino acids. V was shortened by 5 bases and J by 8 bases, with 16 bases between the two germline ends. CDR1 is SNHLY, CDR2 FYNNEI, per germline. This CDR3 is CASSPGRGGDEQFF. In DNA form, the CDR3 reads TGTGCCAGCAGTCCAGGGAGGGGGGGCGATGAGCAGTTCTTC.

The rearrangement uses TRBV7-2 and TRBJ2-1, with 14 bases aligning to TRBD2. CDR3 length: 15 amino acids. Unmatched junction bases numbered 4, after V lost 4 bases and J lost 8 bases. CDR1 is SGHTA and CDR2 is FQGNSA in the germline V gene. For the CDR3, the DNA is TGTGCCAGCAGCTACCGACTAGCGGGGGGGGATGAGCAGTTCTTC. This codes for CASSYRLAGGDEQFF.